Below, 9 T cell receptor delta chains from the same sample are listed, as sequenced in a study of γδ T cells in repeated Plasmodium falciparum infection. TCRdb reanalysed the multiplex PCR reads via CATT. The data hold over 45,000 delta-chain clones, with 1.5% to 2% observed a single time. Gammadelta T cells were flow-sorted from PBMC into Vgamma9/Vdelta2+ and Vdelta2-negative populations for bulk analysis. The sequencing input was gamma-delta T cells from blood. The receptors originated from a pool of human donors (malaria-infected and uninfected, not separated).

Notes on this clone: A read error is likely here: a far larger clone is one base away. Different DNA sequences within this sample yield the same CDR3. The chain joins TRDV1 to TRDJ1, with 11 bases fitting TRDD3. Germline V CDR1 and CDR2: TSWWSYY, QGS. This CDR3 has 21 amino acids. CDR3 region: CALERVWGIQARGAYTDKLIF. CDR3 sequence (DNA): TGCGCTCTTGAACGAGTCTGGGGGATACAGGCCCGAGGGGCTTACACCGATAAACTCATCTTT.

This clone was seen ten or more times. A read error likely explains why the TCRdb protein, taken from a much larger clone, differs from this DNA's translation at residue 7; the protein shown is translated from the DNA. The genes are TRDV1 and TRDJ1; TRDD3 agrees at 8 bases. Germline assignment: CDR1 TSWWSYY and CDR2 QGS. After removal of 4 bases from V and 1 base from J, the junction contained 14 bases not matched to a gene. The CDR3 has 18 residues. The CDR3 region has the DNA TGTGCTCTTGGGGCCCACTGCCTCTGGTGGGGGATCACCGATAAACTCATCTTT. Encoded protein: CALGAHCLWWGITDKLIF.

By sample share, this clone is medium-sized. This same CDR3 is encoded by further DNA sequences in the sample. V gene TRDV1 combines with J gene TRDJ1; D may match TRDD2 or TRDD3 (8 bases each). CDR1 TSWWSYY and CDR2 QGS come from the germline V gene. With 3 bases removed from V and 6 bases from J, the gap between germline ends came to 26 bases. The CDR3 extends over 18 amino acids. CDR3 sequence reads: CALGDPPSYETGGYKLIF. Here the CDR3 DNA reads TGTGCTCTTGGGGATCCGCCTTCCTATGAGACTGGGGGGTATAAACTCATCTTT.

This clone was seen ten or more times. V gene TRDV2 combines with J gene TRDJ1, with 8 bases lining up with TRDD3. No J gene is reported in TCRdb; it was inferred here by comparing the DNA with germline. Unmatched junction bases numbered 9, after V lost 3 bases and J lost 4 bases. The germline V gene has CDR1 GEAIGNYY and CDR2 EKD. CDR3 size: 15 residues. The CDR3 DNA is TGTGCCTGTGACCAAGTACTGGGGGTCCACGATAAACTCATCTTT. Translating gives CACDQVLGVHDKLIF.

This clone occurred many times. V usage is TRDV1 and J usage is TRDJ1; D gene uncertain. This CDR3 is 20 amino acids long. V dropped 1 base and J dropped 0 bases, with 24 bases sitting between them. Germline V gene sequence: CDR1 TSWWSYY, CDR2 QGS. The CDR3 region is CALGEHISPRGEGHTDKLIF. The CDR3 nucleotides are TGTGCTCTTGGGGAACACATATCACCTAGAGGCGAAGGTCACACCGATAAACTCATCTTT.

This clone turned up a few times. It differs at one base from a far larger clone, so likely a read error. The J gene is TRDJ1, the V gene TRAV38-2/DV8; weak D call: TRDD3 (6 bases). TCRdb lists no J gene, so it was determined here by aligning the DNA to germline. Germline-derived CDR1 and CDR2 are TSESDYY and QEAYKQQN. CDR3 length: 19 residues. V was pared by 5 bases and J by 5 bases, with 31 bases between. CDR3 bases: TGTGCTTATAGCAAAGGAGCGACCTCCTTGCCCGTTGGGGGTGATAAACTCATCTTT. It yields the protein CAYSKGATSLPVGGDKLIF.

This clone has only a few counts. Only one base separates this from a far larger clonotype, so it likely reflects a read error. The sample holds other DNA sequences that translate to the same CDR3. V is TRDV1 and J is TRDJ1; D is undetermined. As TCRdb names no J gene, one was assigned here on the basis of a DNA match to germline. CDR3 length: 19 residues. Looked up from germline, CDR1 is TSWWSYY and CDR2 is QGS. CDR3 amino acids: CALGVNFFLWPRETDKLIF. As DNA, the CDR3 is TGTGCTCTTGGGGTAAACTTTTTTCTATGGCCCCGAGAGACCGACAAACTCATCTTT.

This clone turned up a few times. TCRdb's protein, taken from a much larger clone, differs from this DNA's translation at residue 12, likely owing to a read error; the protein displayed comes from the DNA. The chain has TRDV1 and TRDJ1; 7 nucleotides match TRDD2. The J gene, missing from TCRdb, was assigned here through DNA to germline matching. V shed 3 bases and J 1 base; nucleotides not matched to a gene: 35. The CDR3 length is 25 residues. Germline lookup yields CDR1 TSWWSYY and CDR2 QGS. CDR3 bases: TGTGCTCTTGGGGACTTAAGGCCCATTCCTACGGGAATGGGGAGGGCTTATAACTCCACCGATAAACTCATCTTT. Translating it yields CALGDLRPIPTGMGRAYNSTDKLIF.

This clone was seen at least ten times. V gene TRDV2 combines with J gene TRDJ1; 12 bases match TRDD3. The J gene was missing in TCRdb and was found by matching the end of the DNA to germline. The CDR3 is 16 residues long. CDR1 is GEAIGNYY, CDR2 EKD, per germline. V lost 1 base and J lost 7; bases outside the gene matches: 9. CDR3 protein: CACDTVLLGDTSKLIF. CDR3 coding DNA: TGTGCCTGTGACACGGTCTTACTGGGGGATACTTCTAAACTCATCTTT.